A selection of T cell receptor beta chains follows, all from one sample in a study of cytomegalovirus exposure and HLA in healthy donors. Assay used: immunoSEQ multiplex PCR; TCRdb lists only in-frame clones, some missing. The sample table includes 100,000 to 150,000 clones. The sample taken for sequencing was PBMCs. These TCRs come from a man in his forties in good health and CMV-seronegative. Each CDR3 is given with its conserved first and last residue. The D gene is left open where the match is weak.

d_call	v_call	j_call	cdr3_length	cdr3_nt	cdr3_aa
TRBD2	TRBV5-1	TRBJ2-5	17	TGCGCCAGCAGCGCCGCCTGGAGCGGGAGGGCGGAGGAGACCCAGTACTTC	CASSAAWSGRAEETQYF
TRBD1	TRBV6-1	TRBJ1-1	16	TGTGCCAGCAGTGATTTTGGACAGGGGGCAAAAACTGGAGCTTTCTTT	CASSDFGQGAKTGAFF
.	TRBV7-2	TRBJ1-1	16	TGTGCCAGCAGTCTAAGCGGGCGAGCCCTGAACACTGAAGCTTTCTTT	CASSLSGRALNTEAFF
.	TRBV30	TRBJ1-5	16	TGTGCCTGGAGTGTACCATGGAGCCGGGGCAATCAGCCCCAGCATTTT	CAWSVPWSRGNQPQHF
.	TRBV6-5	TRBJ2-2	12	TGTGCCAGCACCCGTCTCACCGGGGAGCTGTTTTTT	CASTRLTGELFF
.	TRBV4-1	TRBJ1-3	15	TGCGCCAGCAGCCAAACGGGTTTGTCCGGAAACACCATATATTTT	CASSQTGLSGNTIYF
.	TRBV7-6	TRBJ2-5	15	TGTGCCAGCAGCCCACTGGCCGGGACTGCAGAGACCCAGTACTTC	CASSPLAGTAETQYF
.	TRBV7-2	TRBJ2-7	16	TGTGCCAGCAGCTTGATGGTTGCGGGAAAATCCTACGAGCAGTACTTC	CASSLMVAGKSYEQYF
.	TRBV27	TRBJ1-2	14	TGTGCCAGCAGTCTAACCACAGGGTCAGGTGGCTACACCTTC	CASSLTTGSGGYTF
TRBD2	TRBV5-1	TRBJ2-2	16	TGCGCCAGCAGCTCCAGACTAGCGGGAGGTGGTGGGGAGCTGTTTTTT	CASSSRLAGGGGELFF
TRBD2	TRBV7-9	TRBJ2-5	15	TGTGCCAGCAGCTATGCCGCGGGAGGATCGGAGACCCAGTACTTC	CASSYAAGGSETQYF
TRBD1	TRBV7-9	TRBJ1-5	17	TGTGCCAGCAGCTTTGGAGTAGGGGGCAATAGCAATCAGCCCCAGCATTTT	CASSFGVGGNSNQPQHF
.	TRBV30	TRBJ1-1	14	TGTGCCTGGACCCAGGACAGCGCGAACACTGAAGCTTTCTTT	CAWTQDSANTEAFF
.	TRBV5-1	TRBJ2-1	16	TGCGCCAGCAGCAGCCTTGGGAAGGGGACCTACAATGAGCAGTTCTTC	CASSSLGKGTYNEQFF
.	TRBV10-3	TRBJ1-1	14	TGTGCCATCAGTGAGCCCGGACAAATTAGGGAAGCTTTCTTT	CAISEPGQIREAFF
.	TRBV5-6	TRBJ1-2	15	TGTGCCAGCAGCTTGGGGCCAGGGAAATCCTATGGCTACACCTTC	CASSLGPGKSYGYTF
TRBD2	TRBV7-6	TRBJ2-1	18	TGTGCCAGCAGCTTAGGAGGCGGGGGGCTCGCTACCACGGGTGAGCAGTTCTTC	CASSLGGGGLATTGEQFF
TRBD1	TRBV5-1	TRBJ1-1	14	TGCGCCAGCAGCTTCAGGGGGGTGAACACTGAAGCTTTCTTT	CASSFRGVNTEAFF
.	TRBV28	TRBJ2-1	13	TGTGCCAGCAGTTTCAGCGCGAATAATGAGCAGTTCTTC	CASSFSANNEQFF
.	TRBV5-6	TRBJ2-5	13	TGTGCCAGCAGCCCAGACACTCAAGAGACCCAGTACTTC	CASSPDTQETQYF
TRBD2	TRBV9	TRBJ2-3	14	TGTGCCAGCAGCACTAGCGGGCGGCAAGATACGCAGTATTTT	CASSTSGRQDTQYF
TRBD1	TRBV6-5	TRBJ1-2	13	TGTGCCACCCAAAGGACAGGGGGCTATGGCTACACCTTC	CATQRTGGYGYTF
.	TRBV19	TRBJ1-1	11	TGTGCCAGTAGTATGCGCCTTGAGGCTTTCTTT	CASSMRLEAFF
.	TRBV5-5	TRBJ1-1	15	TGTGCCAGCAGCGCGCATACGGGGAGAGTCACTGAAGCTTTCTTT	CASSAHTGRVTEAFF
TRBD2	TRBV25-1	TRBJ2-2	16	TGTGCCAGCAGTGTTACGGGAGGGGCCGGATCCGGGGAGCTGTTTTTT	CASSVTGGAGSGELFF
TRBD1	TRBV6-1	TRBJ2-7	17	TGTGCCAGCAGTGTGGAGACAGGGGGCGCTTGGCCCTACGAGCAGTACTTC	CASSVETGGAWPYEQYF
.	TRBV5-1	TRBJ2-1	14	TGCGCCAGCAGCTTGGCAACTAGCTACAATGAGCAGTTCTTC	CASSLATSYNEQFF
.	TRBV20-1	TRBJ2-1	10	TGCAGTGCTAGCCTGCGGACACAGTTCTTC	CSASLRTQFF
TRBD2	TRBV9	TRBJ2-5	17	TGTGCCAGCAGCGTAGGTCCTAGCGGGAGGACGCAAGAGACCCAGTACTTC	CASSVGPSGRTQETQYF
TRBD2	TRBV4-1	TRBJ2-5	17	TGCGCCAGCAGCCAAGCAGCGGCTAGCGGGAGCTGGGTGACCCAGTACTTC	CASSQAAASGSWVTQYF
TRBD1	TRBV6-1	TRBJ1-1	14	TGTGCCAGCAGTGTAAACAGGGGAGATACTGAAGCTTTCTTT	CASSVNRGDTEAFF
.	TRBV6-1	TRBJ2-1	18	TGTGCCAGCAGTGAATATTCAGGGATCATATCTCTCTACAATGAGCAGTTCTTC	CASSEYSGIISLYNEQFF
.	TRBV5-1	TRBJ2-7	14	TGCGCCAGCAGCTCACAGGGGGGGGCCTACGAGCAGTACTTC	CASSSQGGAYEQYF
TRBD1	TRBV2	TRBJ2-6	15	TGTGCCAGCAGAATGACAGGGTTGGGGGCCAACGTCCTGACTTTC	CASRMTGLGANVLTF
.	TRBV5-6	TRBJ1-6	12	TGTGCCAGCAGCTTTGCGGCAGGGCCCCTCCACTTT	CASSFAAGPLHF
.	TRBV7-6	TRBJ1-1	14	TGTGCCAGCAGCTTACAGATTCAGGGCACTGAAGCTTTCTTT	CASSLQIQGTEAFF
TRBD2	TRBV7-9	TRBJ2-1	15	TGTGCCAGCAGCCAGACCGGGACTAGCGGAAATGAGCAGTTCTTC	CASSQTGTSGNEQFF
.	TRBV30	TRBJ2-7	13	TGTGCCTGGACTTCCGGTAGCTCCTACGAGCAGTACTTC	CAWTSGSSYEQYF
TRBD1	TRBV7-2	TRBJ2-3	15	TGTGCCAGCAGCGTCGGGACAGTTAGCACAGATACGCAGTATTTT	CASSVGTVSTDTQYF
.	TRBV10-3	TRBJ1-4	15	TGTGCCATCAGTGAGTCAGGGGGAACTAATGAAAAACTGTTTTTT	CAISESGGTNEKLFF
TRBD2	TRBV28	TRBJ2-2	15	TGTGCCACCGGGACTAGCGGGAGTCTCACCGGGGAGCTGTTTTTT	CATGTSGSLTGELFF
TRBD2	TRBV11-2	TRBJ2-1	16	TGTGCCAGCAGTCAACGGGGGGGGAGCTCCTACAATGAGCAGTTCTTC	CASSQRGGSSYNEQFF
.	TRBV18	TRBJ2-7	15	TGTGCCAGCTCACCAAGTCCAGGCGGGGAGAGTCAGCAGTACTTC	CASSPSPGGESQQYF
TRBD1	TRBV10-3	TRBJ2-7	17	TGTGCCATCAGTGAGAAGAAGGGGGACAGGGGATCCTACGAGCAGTACTTC	CAISEKKGDRGSYEQYF
.	TRBV6-1	TRBJ2-7	12	TGTGCCACTCGCCCCCGGGGGTGGGAGCAGTACTTC	CATRPRGWEQYF
.	TRBV2	TRBJ2-7	14	TGTGCCAGCCGTACGACTTTAACAGGATCCACGGAGTACTTC	CASRTTLTGSTEYF
.	TRBV6-5	TRBJ2-2	14	TGTGCCAGCAGAGGAGGGGTAAACACCGGGGAGCTGTTTTTT	CASRGGVNTGELFF
.	TRBV4-2	TRBJ2-1	15	TGTGCCAGCAGCCCGGTGGCGGCGGCCTACAATGAGCAGTTCTTC	CASSPVAAAYNEQFF
.	TRBV15	TRBJ2-5	16	TGTGCCACCAGCAGAGACTTTTCGGCAGGCCAAGAGACCCAGTACTTC	CATSRDFSAGQETQYF
.	TRBV4-1	TRBJ1-1	14	TGCGCCAGCAGCCAAGTCCCCAGGGATCCTGAAGCTTTCTTT	CASSQVPRDPEAFF
.	TRBV11-2	TRBJ1-2	15	TGTGCCAGCAGCTTATGGCAGGTTAGAGACTATGGCTACACCTTC	CASSLWQVRDYGYTF
TRBD1	TRBV27	TRBJ1-5	17	TGTGCCAGCAGTCGCCGGCTCGAGTACAGGGGGGATCAGCCCCAGCATTTT	CASSRRLEYRGDQPQHF
.	TRBV5-1	TRBJ1-1	14	TGCGCCAGCAGCTTATTGGAGGAGAACACTGAAGCTTTCTTT	CASSLLEENTEAFF
TRBD2	TRBV2	TRBJ2-1	12	TGTGCCAGCAGGCGGGAGGACAATGAGCAGTTCTTC	CASRREDNEQFF